The 22 T cell receptor beta chains below were found in one sample sequenced in a study of shared clonotypes between healthy human individuals. Naive-designated CD8 cells lacked CD45RO, were positively enriched for CCR7, and omitted terminally differentiated effector memory CD45RA+ cells. Repertoires were generated with immunoSEQ multiplex PCR, while TCRdb's copy carries only in-frame clones and drops some. The table includes hundreds of thousands of clones, under 95% detected once. The source material was naive CD8+ T cells sorted from blood. The receptors shown here come from a young man in good health.

The chain employs TRBV28 and TRBJ2-1; the match to TRBD2 covers 10 bases. The CDR3 totals 17 residues. V gave up 6 bases and J gave up 7 bases; unmatched junction bases: 15. CDR1 is MDHEN, CDR2 SYDVKM, per germline. The CDR3 nucleotides read TGTGCCAGCAGCTCCTTCAGCGGGAGGGCCCTGAGTAATGAGCAGTTCTTC. It specifies CASSSFSGRALSNEQFF.

J is TRBJ2-1 and V is TRBV29-1; D perhaps matches TRBD1 (6 bases). V shed 5 bases and J shed 10 bases, with 15 bases lying between them. This CDR3 has 12 residues. Looked up from germline, CDR1 is SQVTM and CDR2 is ANQGSEA. The CDR3, as DNA: TGCAGCGTTCCCCGGACAGAAAAAGAGCAGTTCTTC. This gives the protein CSVPRTEKEQFF.

This CDR3 is CASSRLADQNEQFF. CDR3 nucleotides: TGCGCCAGCAGTCGACTAGCGGACCAGAATGAGCAGTTCTTC. This sequence joins TRBV4-1 and TRBJ2-1, with 9 bases aligning to TRBD2. The junction had 7 bases not matched to a gene; V was cut back by 6 bases and J by 7 bases. Germline V gene sequence: CDR1 MGHRA, CDR2 YSYEKL. The CDR3 covers 14 residues.

This chain joins TRBV19 and TRBJ2-7; the match to TRBD2 covers 12 bases. The CDR3 has 16 amino acids. Germline V gene data show CDR1 as LNHDA and CDR2 as SQIVND (reference sequence). The V segment lost 6 bases and the J segment 2 bases; nucleotides outside the gene matches: 8. The chain's CDR3 is CASSPSLAGGPYEQYF. The CDR3 region has the DNA TGTGCCAGTAGCCCATCACTAGCGGGAGGCCCCTACGAGCAGTACTTC.

This sequence joins TRBV5-6 and TRBJ2-1; D unresolved. Trimming shortened V by 4 bases and J by 5 bases, and 16 bases separated the two germline ends. The CDR3 extends over 15 amino acids. The V gene's germline CDR1 is SGHDT and CDR2 YYEEEE. CDR3 sequence (DNA): TGTGCCAGCAGCCTATTTCAGGACGTAAACAATGAGCAGTTCTTC. Its translation: CASSLFQDVNNEQFF.

This chain joins TRBV9 and TRBJ1-1, with D unclear. Germline CDR1 and CDR2: SGDLS and YYNGEE. The CDR3 spans 14 residues. With 0 bases removed from V and 1 base from J, the gap between germline ends came to 7 bases. The CDR3 DNA reads as TGTGCCAGCAGCGTAGAAGCCAGGAACACTGAAGCTTTCTTT. This encodes CASSVEARNTEAFF.

The chain employs TRBV5-1 and TRBJ2-3, with D hard to call. The CDR3 runs 13 residues. V lost 3 bases to trimming and J lost 2 bases, with 7 bases between them. Germline V CDR1 and CDR2: SGHRS, YFSETQ. The CDR3 coding sequence is TGCGCCAGCAGCTCACACTACACAGATACGCAGTATTTT. This gives the protein CASSSHYTDTQYF.

The chain is built from TRBV7-2 and TRBJ2-5; 14 bases line up with TRBD2. Germline V gene sequence: CDR1 SGHTA, CDR2 FQGNSA. Trimming at V came to 5 bases and at J to 3 bases, leaving 5 bases not matched to a gene. This CDR3 region has 16 residues. Here the CDR3 reads CASSHGLAGGEETQYF. The DNA for the CDR3 is TGTGCCAGCAGCCATGGACTAGCGGGAGGTGAAGAGACCCAGTACTTC.

The chain recombines TRBV25-1 with TRBJ2-5; 13 nucleotides match TRBD2. CDR1 is MGHDK, CDR2 SYGVNS, per germline. The CDR3 sequence is 16 residues long. V shed 2 bases and J 4 bases; nucleotides not matched to a gene: 4. The CDR3 region is CASSELRLAGGETQYF. CDR3 nucleotide sequence: TGTGCCAGCAGTGAACTCCGACTAGCGGGAGGAGAGACCCAGTACTTC. Supplemented by reference TRBV25-1 and TRBJ2-5, the full variable domain reads EADIYQTPRYLVIGTGKKITLECSQTMGHDKMYWYQQDPGMELHLIHYSYGVNSTEKGDLSSESTVSRIRTEHFPLTLESARPSHTSQYLCASSELRLAGGETQYFGPGTRLLVL.

V is TRBV15 and J is TRBJ2-3; D is ambiguous. V was trimmed by 6 bases and J by 8 bases, leaving 12 bases between them. This CDR3 has 12 residues. Germline V gives CDR1 LNHNV, CDR2 YYDKDF (reference sequence). DNA of the CDR3: TGTGCCACCAGTGGCAGTCGGCGTACGCAGTATTTT. This encodes CATSGSRRTQYF.

The chain is built from TRBV6-5 and TRBJ2-3, with 10 positions matching TRBD1. The CDR3 has 15 amino acids. Germline CDR1 reads MNHEY; CDR2 reads SVGAGI. After removal of 2 bases from V and 6 bases from J, the junction contained 5 bases not matched to a gene. DNA for the CDR3: TGTGCCAGCAGTTACGAGGGGACAGGGGCCGATACGCAGTATTTT. Residues: CASSYEGTGADTQYF.

This clone was detected only once. The junction does not match germline at one end; this may be a read error. The gene calls are TRBV5-1 and TRBJ1-1; D gene unclear. The CDR3 consists of 13 residues. Looked up from germline, CDR1 is SGHRS and CDR2 is YFSETQ. CDR3 sequence reads: CASNLAPNTEAFF. The CDR3 region has the DNA TGCGCCAGCAACTTGGCTCCGAACACTGAAGCTTTCTTT.

The V gene is TRBV7-2, the J gene TRBJ1-2; D gene ambiguous. The CDR3 consists of 15 residues. V was pared by 4 bases and J by 3 bases, with 15 bases between. Germline CDR1 SGHTA, CDR2 FQGNSA. CDR3 nucleotides: TGTGCCAGCAGCTACGGCCCGGATGTAGACTATGGCTACACCTTC. This codes for CASSYGPDVDYGYTF.

In regard to this clone: Other DNA sequences in the sample encode the same CDR3. The V and J genes are TRBV28 and TRBJ2-7; 9 nucleotides match TRBD1. The CDR3 is made up of 14 amino acids. Germline V gene sequence: CDR1 MDHEN, CDR2 SYDVKM. V was clipped by 4 bases and J by 3 bases; unmatched bases: 4. The CDR3 loop is CASSSPGQGYEQYF. CDR3 in DNA: TGTGCCAGCAGTTCCCCGGGACAGGGCTACGAGCAGTACTTC. Full variable domain (missing parts from reference TRBV28 and TRBJ2-7): DVKVTQSSRYLVKRTGEKVFLECVQDMDHENMFWYRQDPGLGLRLIYFSYDVKMKEKGDIPEGYSVSREKKERFSLILESASTNQTSMYLCASSSPGQGYEQYFGPGTRLTVT.

The V and J genes are TRBV30 and TRBJ1-1, with unresolved D. Germline CDR1 is GTSNPN and CDR2 is SVGIG (reference sequence). Trimming pared 1 base from V and 7 bases from J, leaving 7 bases between. There are 11 residues in the CDR3. The CDR3 bases are TGTGCCTGGAGTGAAAACGGTGAAGCTTTCTTT. Translating gives CAWSENGEAFF.

The chain combines TRBV5-4 with TRBJ1-1; 10 bases agree with TRBD1. This CDR3 contains 16 residues. Looked up from germline, CDR1 is SGHNT and CDR2 is YYREEE (reference sequence). After removal of 4 bases from V and 1 base from J, the junction contained 7 bases not matched to a gene. CDR3 sequence: CASSPWTGGPNTEAFF. As DNA, the CDR3 is TGTGCCAGCAGCCCGTGGACAGGGGGGCCGAACACTGAAGCTTTCTTT.

In its sample, this clone was seen once. This chain's CDR3 is CASSHTWGEADTQYF. CDR3 DNA sequence: TGTGCCAGCAGCCACACTTGGGGAGAAGCAGATACGCAGTATTTT. The chain joins TRBV2 to TRBJ2-3, with D tentatively TRBD2 (5 bases). V was clipped by 6 bases and J by 4 bases, with 17 bases between them. Germline V CDR1 and CDR2: SNHLY, FYNNEI. The CDR3 runs to 15 residues.

This sequence joins TRBV9 and TRBJ2-3, with 7 bases matching TRBD1. There are 15 residues in the CDR3. Germline V gene lookup returns CDR1 SGDLS and CDR2 YYNGEE. J was trimmed by 1 base and V by 0 bases; bases with no gene match: 2. The CDR3 nucleotides read TGTGCCAGCAGCGTAGCTACAGGGGGCACAGATACGCAGTATTTT. Translated, it gives CASSVATGGTDTQYF.

This chain joins TRBV7-9 and TRBJ2-7, with D unclear. Germline V gene data show CDR1 as SEHNR and CDR2 as FQNEAQ (reference sequence). The CDR3 is 11 amino acids. V lost 4 bases and J lost 4, with 5 bases in between. CDR3 nucleotide sequence: TGTGCCAGCAGCTGGGATTACGAGCAGTACTTC. Translated, it gives CASSWDYEQYF.

The chain's CDR3 is CASRGKFNNNEQFF. The DNA for the CDR3 is TGCGCCAGCAGGGGCAAGTTCAATAACAATGAGCAGTTCTTC. The chain links TRBV5-1 to TRBJ2-1; D ambiguous. CDR1 is SGHRS and CDR2 is YFSETQ in the germline V gene. This CDR3 comprises 14 residues. Trimming removed 5 bases from V and 5 bases from J, with 14 bases in between.

V gene TRBV5-6 combines with J gene TRBJ2-7; no clear D. Germline loops: CDR1 SGHDT, CDR2 YYEEEE. This CDR3 contains 12 residues. Trimming took off 3 bases at V and 2 bases at J, with 6 bases between the two ends. This CDR3 is CASSSDAYEQYF. Written as DNA, the CDR3 is TGTGCCAGCAGCTCTGACGCCTACGAGCAGTACTTC.

The chain uses TRBV15 and TRBJ2-5, with D tentatively TRBD1 (5 bases). Trimming took off 1 base at V and 7 bases at J, with 22 bases between the two ends. The germline V gene has CDR1 LNHNV and CDR2 YYDKDF (reference sequence). The CDR3 consists of 17 residues. The CDR3 loop reads CATSRGGSGNVDGTQYF. CDR3 DNA sequence: TGTGCCACCAGCAGAGGCGGATCAGGGAATGTTGATGGGACCCAGTACTTC.